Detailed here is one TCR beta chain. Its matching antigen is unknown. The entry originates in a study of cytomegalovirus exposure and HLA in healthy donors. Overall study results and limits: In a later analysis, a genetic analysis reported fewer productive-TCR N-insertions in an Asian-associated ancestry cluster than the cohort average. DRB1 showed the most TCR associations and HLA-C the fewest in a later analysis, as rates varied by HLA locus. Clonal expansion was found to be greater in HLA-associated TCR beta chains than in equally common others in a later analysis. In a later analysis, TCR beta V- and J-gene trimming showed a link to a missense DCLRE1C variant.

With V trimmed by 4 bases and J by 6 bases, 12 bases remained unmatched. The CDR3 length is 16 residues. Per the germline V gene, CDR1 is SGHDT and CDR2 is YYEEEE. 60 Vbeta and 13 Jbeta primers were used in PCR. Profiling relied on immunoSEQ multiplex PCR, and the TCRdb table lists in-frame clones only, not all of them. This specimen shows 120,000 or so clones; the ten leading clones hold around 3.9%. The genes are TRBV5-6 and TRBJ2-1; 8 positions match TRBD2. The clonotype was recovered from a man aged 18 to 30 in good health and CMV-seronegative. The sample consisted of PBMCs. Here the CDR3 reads CASSREGGGTFNEQFF. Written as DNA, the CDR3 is TGTGCCAGCAGCCGGGAGGGTGGGGGGACCTTCAATGAGCAGTTCTTC.